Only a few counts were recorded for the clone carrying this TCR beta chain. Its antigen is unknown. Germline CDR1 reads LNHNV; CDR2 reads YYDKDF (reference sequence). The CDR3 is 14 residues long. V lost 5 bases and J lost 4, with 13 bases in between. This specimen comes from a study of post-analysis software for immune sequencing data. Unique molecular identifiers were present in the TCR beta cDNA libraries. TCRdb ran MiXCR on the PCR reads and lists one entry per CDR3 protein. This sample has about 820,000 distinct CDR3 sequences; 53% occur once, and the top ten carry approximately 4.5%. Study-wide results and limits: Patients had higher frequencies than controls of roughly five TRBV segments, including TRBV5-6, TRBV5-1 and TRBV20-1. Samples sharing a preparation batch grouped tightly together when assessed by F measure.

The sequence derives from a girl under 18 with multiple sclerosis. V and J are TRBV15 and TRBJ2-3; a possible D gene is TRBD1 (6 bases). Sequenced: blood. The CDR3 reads CATSGQHPADTQYF. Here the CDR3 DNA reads TGTGCCACCAGCGGACAGCACCCCGCAGATACGCAGTATTTT.